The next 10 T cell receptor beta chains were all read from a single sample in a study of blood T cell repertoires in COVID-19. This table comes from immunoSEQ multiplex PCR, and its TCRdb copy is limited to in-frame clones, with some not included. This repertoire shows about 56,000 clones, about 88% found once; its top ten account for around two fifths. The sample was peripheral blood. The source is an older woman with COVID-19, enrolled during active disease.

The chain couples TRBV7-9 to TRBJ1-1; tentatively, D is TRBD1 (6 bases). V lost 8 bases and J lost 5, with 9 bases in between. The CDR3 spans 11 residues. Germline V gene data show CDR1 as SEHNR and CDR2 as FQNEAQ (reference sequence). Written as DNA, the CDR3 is TGTGCCAGCCACCAGGGGACTGAAGCTTTCTTT. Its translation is CASHQGTEAFF.

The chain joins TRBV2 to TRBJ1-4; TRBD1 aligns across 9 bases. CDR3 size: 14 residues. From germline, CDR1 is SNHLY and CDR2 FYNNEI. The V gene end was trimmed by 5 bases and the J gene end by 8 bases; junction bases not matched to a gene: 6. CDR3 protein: CASSTRQGGEKLFF. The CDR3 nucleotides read TGTGCCAGCAGTACTCGACAGGGGGGCGAAAAACTGTTTTTT.

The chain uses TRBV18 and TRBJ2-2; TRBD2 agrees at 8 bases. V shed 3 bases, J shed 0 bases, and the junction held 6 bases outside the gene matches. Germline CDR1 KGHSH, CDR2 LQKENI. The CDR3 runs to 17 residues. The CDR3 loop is CASSPTGGKANTGELFF. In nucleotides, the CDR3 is TGTGCCAGCTCACCCACGGGGGGGAAAGCGAACACCGGGGAGCTGTTTTTT. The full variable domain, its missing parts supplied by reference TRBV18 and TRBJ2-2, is NAGVMQNPRHLVRRRGQEARLRCSPMKGHSHVYWYRQLPEEGLKFMVYLQKENIIDESGMPKERFSAEFPKEGPSILRIQQVVRGDSAAYFCASSPTGGKANTGELFFGEGSRLTVL.

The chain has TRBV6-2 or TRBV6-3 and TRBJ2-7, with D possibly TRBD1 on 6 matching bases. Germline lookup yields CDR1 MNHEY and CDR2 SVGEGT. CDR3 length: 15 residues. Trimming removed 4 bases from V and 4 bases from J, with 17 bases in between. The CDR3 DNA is TGTGCCAGCAGTTTCCAGGGGCGCGGAACTTACGAGCAGTACTTC. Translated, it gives CASSFQGRGTYEQYF.

The CDR3 sequence is CASSPGLAANTGELFF. Written as DNA, the CDR3 is TGCGCCAGCAGCCCTGGACTAGCGGCGAACACCGGGGAGCTGTTTTTT. The chain joins TRBV5-1 to TRBJ2-2; 10 positions match TRBD2. The CDR3 runs to 16 residues. Germline V gene data show CDR1 as SGHRS and CDR2 as YFSETQ. J lost 0 bases, V lost 4 bases, and 3 bases had no gene match.

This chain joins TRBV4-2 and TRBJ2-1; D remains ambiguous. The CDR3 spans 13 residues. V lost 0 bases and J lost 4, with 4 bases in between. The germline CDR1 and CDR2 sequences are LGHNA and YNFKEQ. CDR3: CASSQDLYNEQFF. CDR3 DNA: TGTGCCAGCAGCCAAGATCTGTACAATGAGCAGTTCTTC.

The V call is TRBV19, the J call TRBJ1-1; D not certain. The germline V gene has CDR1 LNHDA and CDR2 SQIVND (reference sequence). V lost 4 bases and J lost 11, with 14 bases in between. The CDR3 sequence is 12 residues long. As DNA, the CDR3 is TGTGCCAGTAGTACCGACGGCTTGAGGGCTTTCTTT. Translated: CASSTDGLRAFF. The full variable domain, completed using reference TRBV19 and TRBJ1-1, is DGGITQSPKYLFRKEGQNVTLSCEQNLNHDAMYWYRQDPGQGLRLIYYSQIVNDFQKGDIAEGYSVSREKKESFPLTVTSAQKNPTAFYLCASSTDGLRAFFGQGTRLTVV.

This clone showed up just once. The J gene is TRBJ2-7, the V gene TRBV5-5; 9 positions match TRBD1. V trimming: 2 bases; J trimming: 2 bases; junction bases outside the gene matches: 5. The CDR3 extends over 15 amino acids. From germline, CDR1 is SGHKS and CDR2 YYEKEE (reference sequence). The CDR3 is CASSLQGAYAYEQYF. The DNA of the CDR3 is TGTGCCAGCAGCTTACAGGGGGCTTACGCCTACGAGCAGTACTTC.

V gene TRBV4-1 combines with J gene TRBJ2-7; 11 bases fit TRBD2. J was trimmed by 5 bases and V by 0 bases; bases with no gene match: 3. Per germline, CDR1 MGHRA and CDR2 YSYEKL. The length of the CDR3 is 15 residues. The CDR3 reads CASSQEGLAVDEQYF. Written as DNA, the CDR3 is TGCGCCAGCAGCCAAGAGGGACTAGCGGTCGACGAGCAGTACTTC.

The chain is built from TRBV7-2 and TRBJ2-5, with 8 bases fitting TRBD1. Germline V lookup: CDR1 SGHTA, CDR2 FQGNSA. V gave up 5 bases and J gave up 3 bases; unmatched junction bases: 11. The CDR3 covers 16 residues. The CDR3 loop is CASSRSPGTGEETQYF. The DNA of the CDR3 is TGTGCCAGCAGCAGGTCCCCGGGGACAGGCGAAGAGACCCAGTACTTC.